Below, 17 T cell receptor beta chains from the same sample are listed, as sequenced in a study of T cell responses to AZD1222 COVID-19 vaccine. Assay: immunoSEQ multiplex PCR; the TCRdb copy retains only in-frame clones and omits some. The data show tens of thousands of clones, around 89% seen once. This sample comprised peripheral blood, obtained on day 0 of AZD1222 vaccination. These receptors originate from an adult in good health.

This chain joins TRBV5-4 and TRBJ2-2, with D perhaps matching TRBD2 (5 bases). Germline CDR1 and CDR2: SGHNT and YYREEE (reference sequence). This CDR3 has 13 amino acids. Deletions cut 6 bases from V and 6 bases from J, with 12 bases between. The CDR3 is CASKGRGSGELFF. The CDR3 DNA reads as TGTGCCAGCAAAGGTCGAGGGTCCGGGGAGCTGTTTTTT. Together with reference TRBV5-4 and TRBJ2-2, the CDR3 gives the full variable domain: ETGVTQSPTHLIKTRGQQVTLRCSSQSGHNTVSWYQQALGQGPQFIFQYYREEENGRGNFPPRFSGLQFPNYSSELNVNALELDDSALYLCASKGRGSGELFFGEGSRLTVL.

This chain uses TRBV9 with TRBJ2-3; 10 nucleotides agree with TRBD2. The CDR3 is made up of 13 amino acids. J was trimmed by 5 bases and V by 6 bases; bases with no gene match: 3. Germline V CDR1 and CDR2: SGDLS, YYNGEE. The CDR3 nucleotides read TGTGCCAGCACTAGCGGGAGTCAAGATACGCAGTATTTT. Translating gives CASTSGSQDTQYF. The full variable domain, completed using reference TRBV9 and TRBJ2-3, is DSGVTQTPKHLITATGQRVTLRCSPRSGDLSVYWYQQSLDQGLQFLIQYYNGEERAKGNILERFSAQQFPDLHSELNLSSLELGDSALYFCASTSGSQDTQYFGPGTRLTVL.

The chain employs TRBV11-3 and TRBJ2-5; D gene unclear. This CDR3 is 16 amino acids long. V shed 5 bases and J shed 3 bases, with 19 bases lying between them. In germline, CDR1 is SGHNT, CDR2 YENEEA. CDR3 in amino acids: CASSPIQAGWEETQYF. The CDR3 region has the DNA TGTGCCAGCAGCCCTATTCAGGCTGGCTGGGAAGAGACCCAGTACTTC. The full variable domain, its missing parts supplied by reference TRBV11-3 and TRBJ2-5, is EAGVVQSPRYKIIEKKQPVAFWCNPISGHNTLYWYLQNLGQGPELLIRYENEEAVDDSQLPKDRFSAERLKGVDSTLKIQPAELGDSAVYLCASSPIQAGWEETQYFGPGTRLLVL.

The chain is built from TRBV6-2 or TRBV6-3 and TRBJ2-1, with 7 bases identical to TRBD2. The CDR3 extends over 15 amino acids. The germline V gene encodes CDR1 MNHEY and CDR2 SVGEGT. V was pared by 2 bases and J by 0 bases, with 1 base of the junction left unmatched. In DNA form, the CDR3 reads TGTGCCAGCAGTTACGCGGGAGCCTCCTACAATGAGCAGTTCTTC. Protein sequence: CASSYAGASYNEQFF.

CDR3 sequence reads: CASSRNDRGTSDRNEQFF. As DNA, the CDR3 is TGTGCCAGCAGCCGCAACGATCGGGGGACTAGCGATCGCAATGAGCAGTTCTTC. V is TRBV7-6 and J is TRBJ2-1, with TRBD2 matching 10 bases. CDR1 and CDR2 (germline): SGHVS, FNYEAQ. The CDR3 covers 18 residues. Germline trimming cut 5 bases from V and 6 bases from J; bases unmatched to any gene: 16.

The CDR3 loop is CASREVELAEAFF. CDR3 nucleotide sequence: TGTGCCAGCAGGGAGGTAGAATTAGCTGAAGCTTTCTTT. The chain carries TRBV6-5 and TRBJ1-1, with D unresolved. This CDR3 is built from 13 residues. Germline CDR1 reads MNHEY; CDR2 reads SVGAGI. V was clipped by 6 bases and J by 6 bases, with 14 bases between them.

This clone was seen repeatedly, ten times or more. This chain joins TRBV4-3 and TRBJ1-1; TRBD1 matches 8 bases. Germline trimming cut 3 bases from V and 3 bases from J; bases unmatched to any gene: 3. Germline V gene lookup returns CDR1 LGHNA and CDR2 YSLEER. CDR3 length: 14 residues. CDR3 DNA: TGCGCCAGCAGCCAGCTGACAGGGGACACTGAAGCTTTCTTT. Translation gives CASSQLTGDTEAFF.

The gene calls are TRBV6-5 and TRBJ2-7, with a possible D match to TRBD1 (6 bases). Germline V lookup: CDR1 MNHEY, CDR2 SVGAGI. Trimming cost V 5 bases and J 3 bases, with 17 bases left between them. This CDR3 is 15 amino acids long. As DNA, the CDR3 is TGTGCCAGCAGTCACCGGACTGCAGGGGTCTACGAGCAGTACTTC. As protein: CASSHRTAGVYEQYF.

This clone was seen a handful of times. The CDR3 bases are TGTGCCAGCAGTGAAGCGGGGGGGGATGGCTACACCTTC. Translation gives CASSEAGGDGYTF. V gene TRBV2 combines with J gene TRBJ1-2; D may be TRBD1 (5 bases). The germline gives CDR1 SNHLY, CDR2 FYNNEI. V was cut by 0 bases and J by 6 bases, with 8 bases left in between. The CDR3 has 13 residues.

This sequence joins TRBV5-1 and TRBJ2-2; no clear D gene. Trimming cost V 1 base and J 6 bases, with 10 bases left between them. Germline lookup yields CDR1 SGHRS and CDR2 YFSETQ. The CDR3 runs 14 residues. In nucleotides, the CDR3 is TGCGCCAGCAGCTTGATTAGGCATGCCGGGGAGCTGTTTTTT. Translated: CASSLIRHAGELFF.

The rearrangement joins TRBV28 to TRBJ2-7; D call uncertain. V shed 5 bases and J shed 6 bases, with 8 bases lying between them. CDR3 length: 11 residues. CDR1 is MDHEN, CDR2 SYDVKM, per germline. CDR3 nucleotide sequence: TGTGCCAGCAGTATAGGGTTCGAGCAGTACTTC. Protein product: CASSIGFEQYF.

The V gene is TRBV20-1, the J gene TRBJ2-7; tentative D call: TRBD2 (6 bases). Germline V gene lookup returns CDR1 DFQATT and CDR2 SNEGSKA (reference sequence). The CDR3 has 14 amino acids. Trimming shortened V by 3 bases and J by 4 bases, and 16 bases separated the two germline ends. CDR3 region: CSASENPGVYEQYF. The CDR3 nucleotides read TGCAGTGCTAGTGAGAACCCGGGGGTATACGAGCAGTACTTC.

The chain employs TRBV7-7 and TRBJ2-7; the match to TRBD2 covers 10 bases. CDR1 and CDR2 from the germline V gene are SSHAT and FNYEAQ (reference sequence). J lost 3 bases, V lost 5 bases, and 10 bases had no gene match. This CDR3 has 16 residues. The CDR3 bases are TGTGCCAGCAGCCAACCCTTTTCTAGCGGGAGCTACGAGCAGTACTTC. Its translation: CASSQPFSSGSYEQYF. Full variable domain (missing parts from reference TRBV7-7 and TRBJ2-7): GAGVSQSPRYKVTKRGQDVTLRCDPISSHATLYWYQQALGQGPEFLTYFNYEAQPDKSGLPSDRFSAERPEGSISTLTIQRTEQRDSAMYRCASSQPFSSGSYEQYFGPGTRLTVT.

The chain joins TRBV3-1 (or the pseudogene TRBV3-2) to TRBJ1-5; weak D call: TRBD1 (5 bases). From germline, CDR1 is LGHDT and CDR2 YNNKEL (reference sequence). V lost 3 bases, J lost 7 bases, and 13 bases lay in between. The CDR3 runs 14 residues. This CDR3 reads CASSHTGKLQPQHF. CDR3 DNA: TGTGCCAGCAGCCACACAGGAAAGTTGCAGCCCCAGCATTTT.

The rearrangement links TRBV9 to TRBJ1-5; a weak D match, TRBD1 (6 bases). Between the trimmed V and J ends, which lost 4 bases and 4 bases, there was a span of 15 bases. This CDR3 comprises 15 residues. The germline V gene has CDR1 SGDLS and CDR2 YYNGEE. In DNA, the CDR3 is TGTGCCAGCAGCCCTCGGGGGGCCGAGAATCAGCCCCAGCATTTT. This sequence encodes CASSPRGAENQPQHF.

The chain joins TRBV27 to TRBJ1-4; D is ambiguous. Germline lookup yields CDR1 MNHEY and CDR2 SMNVEV (reference sequence). Trimming pared 8 bases from V and 0 bases from J, leaving 4 bases between. The CDR3 spans 12 residues. The CDR3 reads CASRTTNEKLFF. The CDR3 DNA reads TGTGCCAGCCGAACAACTAATGAAAAACTGTTTTTT.

This chain connects TRBV11-2 to TRBJ2-3, with no clear D. Germline V lookup: CDR1 SGHAT, CDR2 FQNNGV. CDR3 length: 13 residues. V was cut by 3 bases and J by 7 bases, with 11 bases left in between. The DNA of the CDR3 is TGTGCCAGCAGCTTCCTAGAGAAAAATACGCAGTATTTT. Amino acids: CASSFLEKNTQYF.